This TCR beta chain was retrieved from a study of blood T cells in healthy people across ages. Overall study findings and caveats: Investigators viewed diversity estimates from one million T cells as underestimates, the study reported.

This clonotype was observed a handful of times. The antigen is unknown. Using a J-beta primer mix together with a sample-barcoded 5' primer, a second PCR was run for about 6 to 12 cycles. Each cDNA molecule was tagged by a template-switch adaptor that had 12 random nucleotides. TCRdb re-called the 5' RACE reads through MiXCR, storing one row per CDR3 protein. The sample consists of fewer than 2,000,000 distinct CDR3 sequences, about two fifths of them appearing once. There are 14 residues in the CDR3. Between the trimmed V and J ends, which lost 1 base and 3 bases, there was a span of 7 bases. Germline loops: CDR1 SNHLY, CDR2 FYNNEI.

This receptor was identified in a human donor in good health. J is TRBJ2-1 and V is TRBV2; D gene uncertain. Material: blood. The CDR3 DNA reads TGTGCCAGCAGTGAAGGGGTGTTCTACAATGAGCAGTTCTTC. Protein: CASSEGVFYNEQFF.